This is a list of T cell receptor beta chains from one sample in a study of blood T cells in healthy people across ages. Each CDR3 protein gets one entry after TCRdb re-called the 5' RACE reads with MiXCR. The sample gives 550,000 to 600,000 distinct CDR3 sequences, roughly a quarter of which show up once; about 18% is in the top ten. Sequenced material: blood. The receptors here all came from a woman between 70 and 85 years old in good health. The CDR3 runs from the conserved cysteine through the conserved F or W. Fields, in order: J gene, V gene, D gene, CDR3 length, clone size, CDR3 protein, CDR3 DNA. A D gene is named only where the DNA matches it firmly. Only some rows state a clone size, as once, few, many or a class for expanded clones.

TRBJ2-3,TRBV10-3,-,14,-,CAISSQGQVDTQYF,TGTGCCATCAGTTCCCAGGGGCAGGTAGATACGCAGTATTTT
TRBJ2-4,TRBV12-3/TRBV12-4,-,14,-,CASSPDTGFNIQYF,TGTGCCAGCAGTCCGGACACAGGGTTCAACATTCAGTACTTC
TRBJ2-1,TRBV5-6,-,13,few,CASSPESWGGQFF,TGTGCCAGCAGCCCCGAATCCTGGGGAGGGCAGTTCTTC
TRBJ1-2,TRBV6-6,-,11,-,CATAGGFGYTF,TGTGCCACGGCGGGAGGGTTCGGCTACACCTTC
TRBJ2-5,TRBV7-2,-,14,many,CASSLDRVRETQYF,TGTGCCAGCAGCTTAGACAGGGTGAGGGAGACCCAGTACTTC
TRBJ2-3,TRBV5-6,TRBD1,15,few,CASSFRGLGTDTQYF,TGTGCCAGCAGCTTCAGGGGGCTCGGCACAGATACGCAGTATTTT
TRBJ2-7,TRBV11-1,-,18,many,CASSYHPPQVTGSYEQYF,TGTGCCAGCAGCTACCATCCACCCCAGGTGACTGGATCCTACGAGCAGTACTTC
TRBJ2-2,TRBV7-9,TRBD1,15,-,CASSTDRVNTGELFF,TGTGCCAGCAGCACCGACAGGGTGAACACCGGGGAGCTGTTTTTT
TRBJ2-1,TRBV20-1,TRBD2,13,few,CSATLAGVNEQFF,TGCAGTGCTACCCTAGCGGGGGTGAATGAGCAGTTCTTC
TRBJ2-1,TRBV12-3/TRBV12-4,-,15,-,CASSFHRTLSNEQFF,TGTGCCAGCAGTTTTCACCGGACGCTCTCTAATGAGCAGTTCTTC
TRBJ1-1,TRBV5-1,-,14,-,CASSGRDGGTEAFF,TGCGCCAGCAGCGGGCGAGACGGTGGCACTGAAGCTTTCTTT
TRBJ2-7,TRBV7-8,-,15,-,CASSLERGSSYEQYF,TGTGCCAGCAGCTTAGAGAGGGGGAGCTCCTACGAGCAGTACTTC
TRBJ2-3,TRBV18,-,13,-,CASSPLQTDTQYF,TGTGCCAGCTCACCACTACAGACAGATACGCAGTATTTT
TRBJ2-3,TRBV3-1,-,12,-,CASSRGQFWQYF,TGTGCCAGCAGCCGCGGGCAGTTCTGGCAGTATTTT
TRBJ1-1,TRBV12-3/TRBV12-4,-,13,few,CASRGASGTEAFF,TGTGCCAGCAGGGGGGCGAGTGGGACTGAAGCTTTCTTT
TRBJ2-2,TRBV7-9,-,15,-,CASSDTASNTGELFF,TGTGCCAGCAGCGATACGGCCTCTAACACCGGGGAGCTGTTTTTT
TRBJ2-3,TRBV5-1,TRBD1,15,-,CASSVRSGGADTQYF,TGCGCCAGCAGCGTTCGTTCAGGGGGAGCAGATACGCAGTATTTT
TRBJ1-1,TRBV18,-,14,-,CASSPRTSNTEAFF,TGTGCCAGCTCACCACGCACCTCCAACACTGAAGCTTTCTTT
TRBJ2-7,TRBV3-1,-,14,few,CASSLGATYYEQYF,TGTGCCAGCAGCCTAGGGGCGACGTACTACGAGCAGTACTTC
TRBJ2-6,TRBV5-1,TRBD1,19,few,CASSVTGVSHPAGANVLTF,TGCGCCAGCAGCGTGACAGGGGTGTCCCATCCGGCTGGGGCCAACGTCCTGACTTTC
TRBJ2-7,TRBV2,TRBD2,17,-,CASRKGVLAGLSYEQYF,TGTGCCAGCAGGAAGGGGGTACTAGCGGGGCTCTCCTACGAGCAGTACTTC
TRBJ2-7,TRBV7-8,-,17,few,CASSLARSGAGGYEQYF,TGTGCCAGCAGTTTAGCCCGGTCGGGAGCAGGTGGTTACGAGCAGTACTTC
TRBJ2-5,TRBV4-3,-,16,few,CASSQEPGRGQETQYF,TGCGCCAGCAGCCAAGAGCCAGGACGCGGACAAGAGACCCAGTACTTC
TRBJ2-3,TRBV21-1,-,16,few,CASSNRWTSGTDTQYF,TGTGCCAGCAGCAATCGTTGGACTAGCGGCACAGATACGCAGTATTTT
TRBJ2-5,TRBV20-1,TRBD2,15,-,CSVTSGGGAKETQYF,TGCAGTGTTACATCGGGCGGGGGGGCGAAGGAGACCCAGTACTTC
TRBJ1-3,TRBV4-3,TRBD1,19,-,CASSQPWTGGAGYGNTIYF,TGCGCCAGCAGCCAACCCTGGACAGGGGGCGCGGGATATGGAAACACCATATATTTT
TRBJ2-7,TRBV29-1,TRBD2,14,-,CSAQSGGLSYEQYF,TGCAGCGCCCAAAGCGGGGGCCTCTCCTACGAGCAGTACTTC
TRBJ1-6,TRBV6-5,TRBD1,15,-,CASRVQETGDSPLHF,TGTGCCAGCAGAGTGCAAGAGACAGGGGATTCACCCCTCCACTTT
TRBJ1-3,TRBV11-3,-,16,few,CASSLDGAGSGNTIYF,TGTGCCAGCAGCTTAGATGGAGCAGGCTCTGGAAACACCATATATTTT
TRBJ2-3,TRBV7-2,-,13,few,CASSRGTADTQYF,TGTGCCAGCAGCCGTGGGACTGCAGATACGCAGTATTTT
TRBJ2-3,TRBV4-1,TRBD2,19,-,CASSHGLLAGRTTRDTQYF,TGCGCCAGCAGCCATGGGCTGCTAGCGGGGCGCACAACTAGGGATACGCAGTATTTT
TRBJ2-1,TRBV15,-,12,-,CATSASTNEQFF,TGTGCCACCAGCGCCTCTACCAATGAGCAGTTCTTC
TRBJ2-3,TRBV29-1,-,14,few,CSVEEMASADTQYF,TGCAGCGTTGAAGAAATGGCCAGCGCAGATACGCAGTATTTT
TRBJ1-1,TRBV4-1,-,13,few,CASSQEGEGRAFF,TGCGCCAGCAGCCAGGAGGGCGAGGGGCGAGCTTTCTTT
TRBJ2-5,TRBV10-2,TRBD1,14,few,CASIDRAVGETQYF,TGCGCCAGCATCGACAGGGCGGTCGGAGAGACCCAGTACTTC
TRBJ2-2,TRBV11-2,-,15,-,CASSSPSVSTGELFF,TGTGCCAGCAGTTCACCGTCGGTGTCCACCGGGGAGCTGTTTTTT
TRBJ1-1,TRBV7-2,-,15,-,CASSLVGGAGTEAFF,TGTGCCAGCAGCTTAGTGGGGGGCGCGGGGACTGAAGCTTTCTTT
TRBJ2-4,TRBV5-4,-,14,-,CASSLQGPKNIQYF,TGTGCCAGCAGCTTGCAGGGACCCAAAAACATTCAGTACTTC
TRBJ1-3,TRBV20-1,-,14,-,CSARFTASGNTIYF,TGCAGTGCTAGGTTCACAGCCTCTGGAAACACCATATATTTT
TRBJ2-4,TRBV7-2,TRBD1,14,few,CASSLRGQGNIQYF,TGTGCCAGCAGCTTAAGGGGACAGGGAAACATTCAGTACTTC
TRBJ1-2,TRBV10-3,-,13,-,CAIRGSANHGYTF,TGTGCCATTAGGGGCAGTGCTAACCATGGCTACACCTTC
TRBJ2-3,TRBV10-3,TRBD2,16,-,CAISANSGGFTDTQYF,TGTGCCATCAGTGCCAATAGCGGGGGGTTCACAGATACGCAGTATTTT
TRBJ1-6,TRBV27,-,17,-,CASSLDLGTIYNSPLHF,TGTGCCAGCAGTTTAGATCTGGGGACTATATATAATTCACCCCTCCACTTT
TRBJ2-1,TRBV6-2/TRBV6-3,TRBD2,17,-,CASRGLAGVSSYNEQFF,TGTGCCAGCAGGGGACTAGCGGGGGTTAGCTCCTACAATGAGCAGTTCTTC
TRBJ2-5,TRBV7-2,-,12,few,CASSRRLETQYF,TGTGCCAGCAGCCGACGACTAGAGACCCAGTACTTC
TRBJ2-5,TRBV5-1,-,14,few,CASNHKGPQETQYF,TGCGCCAGCAACCATAAAGGGCCACAAGAGACCCAGTACTTC
TRBJ2-1,TRBV5-1,TRBD2,15,-,CASSLSGVMVDEQFF,TGCGCCAGCAGCTTGAGCGGGGTAATGGTCGATGAGCAGTTCTTC
TRBJ2-1,TRBV20-1,-,12,few,CSARLDYNEQFF,TGCAGTGCTAGACTTGACTACAATGAGCAGTTCTTC
TRBJ1-4,TRBV6-6,-,14,-,CASSPVMENEKLFF,TGTGCCAGCAGCCCCGTTATGGAGAATGAAAAACTGTTTTTT
TRBJ2-1,TRBV6-2/TRBV6-3,TRBD2,16,-,CASSYRRTSGRNEQFF,TGTGCCAGCAGTTACCGAAGGACTAGCGGAAGAAATGAGCAGTTCTTC
TRBJ1-1,TRBV5-1,-,13,-,CASTEGVNTEAFF,TGCGCCAGCACGGAAGGGGTTAACACTGAAGCTTTCTTT
TRBJ2-1,TRBV6-5,TRBD2,16,once,CASSYPSGGNYNEQFF,TGTGCCAGCAGTTACCCCAGCGGGGGGAACTACAATGAGCAGTTCTTC
TRBJ2-7,TRBV10-3,-,13,-,CAIRVGTSYEQYF,TGTGCCATCAGAGTGGGGACGTCCTACGAGCAGTACTTC
TRBJ1-1,TRBV2,-,14,-,CASSPQGRGTEAFF,TGTGCCAGCAGTCCCCAGGGTCGGGGCACTGAAGCTTTCTTT
TRBJ1-4,TRBV6-5,TRBD1,16,-,CASRYYRGQVDEKLFF,TGTGCCAGCAGATATTACAGGGGGCAGGTCGATGAAAAACTGTTTTTT
TRBJ2-5,TRBV20-1,-,15,few,CSARANGLARGTQYF,TGCAGTGCTAGGGCAAACGGACTGGCCCGGGGGACCCAGTACTTC
TRBJ1-2,TRBV19,-,13,-,CASSILALYGYTF,TGTGCCAGTAGTATATTAGCCCTCTATGGCTACACCTTC
TRBJ2-2,TRBV4-2,-,14,-,CASSRRRNTGELFF,TGTGCCAGCAGCCGACGACGGAACACCGGGGAGCTGTTTTTT